This T cell receptor beta chain stems from a study of CD8+ T cells in alopecia areata. Study-wide context: It was 6 to 18 months of tofacitinib, and then there were 6 months off drug. Affected scalp percentage gauged treated patients' severity. Regarding the study as a whole: Numerous clones, expanded in lesions, remained in scalp and blood during tofacitinib.

With regard to this clone: What it binds is unknown.

Germline CDR1 MNHEY, CDR2 SMNVEV (reference sequence). The ends lost 8 bases at V and 6 bases at J; junction bases unmatched: 5. CDR3 length equals 13 residues. Treatment given: oral pan-JAK inhibitor, 5-10 mg twice daily. Isolated RNA was reverse transcribed into cDNA used as the sequencing template. The method was immunoSEQ multiplex PCR; TCRdb's version includes in-frame clones alone and lacks a portion of them. Of under 350,000 clones listed, roughly 60% were seen once; the top ten hold less than 2%. The sequence was collected from a human donor with alopecia areata. Sequenced material: CD4+ T cells sorted from blood, taken at week 24, from a patient treated with tofacitinib. This chain connects TRBV27 to TRBJ2-5, with 11 bases identical to TRBD2. CDR3 nucleotides: TGTGCCAGCGCTAGCGGGGGGTGGAAGACCCAGTACTTC. Encoded protein: CASASGGWKTQYF.